The source of this TCR beta chain is a study of molecular identifiers for immune sequencing clone quantification. CDR3 size: 13 residues. CDR1 and CDR2 (germline): SGHDN, FVKESK. Remarks on this clonotype: This clone may be a read error of a much larger clone one base away.

TCRdb ran MiXCR on the PCR reads and lists one entry per CDR3 protein. This table has about 63,000 distinct CDR3 sequences, 15% to 20% appearing once. The TCR was taken from a human donor in good health. Some libraries in this study had Jurkat cell RNA spiked in. The chain combines TRBV14 with TRBJ2-5, with D possibly TRBD2 on 5 matching bases. Sequencing was carried out using naive CD8+ T cells from blood, with Jurkat cell RNA spiked in. Subset: FACS-sorted CD8+CD4-CCR7+CD45RA+ naive T cells. The CDR3 is CASSQDYWEIQYF. CDR3 sequence (DNA): TGTGCCAGCAGCCAAGATTATTGGGAGATCCAGTACTTC.